The clone carrying this T cell receptor (beta chain) was seen a handful of times. Its antigen is not known. These data are taken from a study of cytomegalovirus exposure and HLA in healthy donors. Overall study findings and caveats: The listing of 150 to 200 TCR beta chains classed them as cytomegalovirus-associated.

The PCR contained 60 Vbeta and 13 Jbeta primers. Profiled with immunoSEQ multiplex PCR; TCRdb holds only in-frame clones, not every one. The sample consists of 95,000 to 110,000 clones, 78% of them appearing once. The TCR was taken from a woman aged 40 to 50 in good health and CMV-seronegative. The sequencing sample was made of PBMCs.

The CDR3 protein is CSVQTGASNQPQHF. In DNA form, the CDR3 reads TGCAGCGTTCAGACAGGGGCAAGCAATCAGCCCCAGCATTTT. The genes are TRBV29-1 and TRBJ1-5; 8 nucleotides align to TRBD1. The CDR3 is 14 residues long. V shed 5 bases and J 1 base; nucleotides not matched to a gene: 4. CDR1 is SQVTM and CDR2 is ANQGSEA in the germline V gene.